This T cell receptor beta chain was sequenced during a study of blood T cell repertoires in COVID-19 (dated by TCRdb to 2020 to 2021). With respect to the entire study: The collaborator samples originated in the United States, Italy and Spain and spanned the acute and convalescent phases of COVID-19. The repertoires were made available in a free public database intended to serve as a resource for research on the immune response to SARS-CoV-2. The samples were drawn from two sources: the first 160 participants of the ongoing ImmuneRACE study, and 1,254 subjects contributed by 6 global collaborators. The prospective study material was composed of cDNA or gDNA derived from T cells, B-cell-depleted T cells, or PBMCs. Where HLA class I and class II types were available, the types were taken from metadata supplied by the sample provider, not from assay-based typing. Nearly every sample came with metadata listing a de-identified subject ID, COVID-19 status, age in years and sex. The dataset comprised deeply sampled blood TCRbeta repertoires from subjects exposed to, actively infected with, or recovered from COVID-19.

Overall study outcomes, separate from this receptor: The quantity of clinical and demographic metadata differed by source and by participant and was supplied without curation.

From the germline V gene, CDR1 is KGHSH and CDR2 is LQKENI. CDR3 length: 15 amino acids, cysteine to phenylalanine. The DNA shown is the 45-base CDR3, in frame from base 1. The germline V end is reduced by 3 bases and the J end by 2 bases; junction bases left unmatched: 5. A word on this clone: What antigen it recognizes has not been identified. Base qualities are not at hand, and no much larger clone is one base apart.

In Seattle, one collaborating source enrolled patients while the infection was active and tracked those patients longitudinally over the course of disease. Collaborating institutions collected whole blood in K2EDTA tubes following their own protocols. For TCRbeta analysis, collaborators shipped samples as frozen whole blood, isolated PBMCs, or DNA extracted from either of those sample types. TCRbeta CDR3 regions were amplified from genomic DNA using the immunoSEQ Assay, a bias-controlled multiplex PCR. As for how the authors treated the data: Within the assay, amplification of reference gene primers was used to estimate how many nucleated cells each sample contained. Sequence reads were collapsed and filtered to measure the absolute abundance of every unique TCRbeta CDR3 rearrangement. Productive Simpson clonality was computed per sample as the square root of Simpson's diversity index over productive rearrangements. In TCRdb, the immuneACCESS table is reduced to in-frame sequences with V and J assigned. These tables do not hold every clone; where another copy was compared, an unresolved V gene accounts for under half, and the others remain unexplained. The V and J calls and the clone size are those of that table, but D and trimming were determined from the DNA. Here the sample has 390,000 or so clones; around 87% occur a single time. Jointly, the top ten make up about 10% of the sample.

The V and J genes are TRBV18 and TRBJ2-3; 7 of the junction bases match TRBD1. The material sequenced was peripheral blood. This receptor was identified in a woman aged 25 to 39 with COVID-19, enrolled during active disease. The sequenced DNA is TGTGCCAGCTCACCCCCGGGACAGCTCACAGATACGCAGTATTTT. It translates to CASSPPGQLTDTQYF.